This TCR beta chain was obtained from a study of blood T cell repertoires in COVID-19. Looking at the study overall: PBMCs, B-cell-depleted T cells, or T cells provided the cDNA or gDNA that made up the material.

The ends were cut back, 4 bases at V and 4 bases at J, with 17 bases in the middle. The germline gives CDR1 SGHKS, CDR2 YYEKEE (reference sequence). There are 15 residues in the CDR3. Original methodology: Amplified reference gene primers provided the basis for estimating nucleated cell counts. This table comes from immunoSEQ multiplex PCR, and its TCRdb copy is limited to in-frame clones, with some not included. V, J and clone size were drawn from that table, and D and trimming were deduced from the DNA. The sample has 95,000 to 100,000 clones, less than 85% seen once. This TCR derives from a woman aged 70-85 years with active or convalescent COVID-19. The gene calls are TRBV5-5 and TRBJ1-2; TRBD1 is a possible D gene (6 bases). The sample was peripheral blood. The CDR3 reads CASSLPGVSGYGYTF. The CDR3 coding sequence is TGTGCCAGCAGCCTACCAGGGGTTTCAGGCTATGGCTACACCTTC.